Below are 5 T cell receptor beta chains sequenced from a single sample in a study of blood T cell repertoires in COVID-19. Assay used: immunoSEQ multiplex PCR; TCRdb lists only in-frame clones, some missing. The sample gives tens of thousands of clones, roughly 80% of which show up once; 2% to 2.5% is in the top ten. The sample comprised peripheral blood. These receptors were obtained from a man aged 65 to 79 with COVID-19, enrolled during active disease.

The chain has TRBV21-1 and TRBJ2-7; TRBD1, the table's D call, was not compared with the DNA. TRBV21-1 is deemed a pseudogene. CDR3 length: 14 amino acids. CDR3 residues: CASSLRTGHNEQYF. DNA of the CDR3: TGTGCCAGCAGCCTAAGGACAGGGCACAACGAGCAGTACTTC.

CDR3 nucleotides: TGTGCCAGCAGGCCGGGACTAGCGGGAGTCTATGAGCAGTTCTTC. Its translation: CASRPGLAGVYEQFF. The V gene is TRBV7-2, the J gene TRBJ2-1; 14 nucleotides match TRBD2. The ends lost 6 bases at V and 8 bases at J; junction bases unmatched: 6. In germline, CDR1 is SGHTA, CDR2 FQGNSA. The CDR3 has 15 residues.

A single count supports this clone. CDR3 sequence (DNA): TGTGCCAGCAGCGCAGGGTACACCATATATTTT. Protein sequence: CASSAGYTIYF. This chain connects TRBV14 to TRBJ1-3, with D possibly TRBD1 on 5 matching bases. The CDR3 is made up of 11 amino acids. Germline V gives CDR1 SGHDN, CDR2 FVKESK. V was cut by 5 bases and J by 8 bases, with 7 bases left in between.

The chain has TRBV27 and TRBJ2-1; tentative D call: TRBD2 (6 bases). Trimming stripped 4 bases from V and 9 bases from J, with 13 bases between. The CDR3 runs 13 residues. Germline CDR1 is MNHEY and CDR2 is SMNVEV (reference sequence). CDR3 DNA sequence: TGTGCCAGCAGTTATCCGGGAGCGGGTGAGCAGTTCTTC. As protein: CASSYPGAGEQFF.

The chain joins TRBV7-9 to TRBJ2-3; D is possibly TRBD1 (6 bases). Trimming pared 4 bases from V and 0 bases from J, leaving 8 bases between. Germline V CDR1 and CDR2: SEHNR, FQNEAQ (reference sequence). There are 14 residues in the CDR3. For the CDR3, the DNA is TGTGCCAGCAGCTCTACAGGGAGCACAGATACGCAGTATTTT. It encodes CASSSTGSTDTQYF.